This entry lists 11 T cell receptor beta chains sequenced from one sample in a study of blood T cell repertoires in COVID-19. Using immunoSEQ multiplex PCR, the repertoire was profiled, and TCRdb retains in-frame clones only, with some absent. Found here are approximately 240,000 clones, approximately 90% of them singletons; the top ten hold 1.9%. Sequencing used PBMCs or T cells enriched from blood (not recorded which). These TCRs come from a woman between 18 and 29 years old who had recovered from COVID-19.

The chain carries TRBV11-3 and TRBJ1-1; D call uncertain. The CDR3 sequence is 16 residues long. V lost 1 base, J lost 3 bases, and 15 bases lay in between. Germline lookup yields CDR1 SGHNT and CDR2 YENEEA. CDR3 loop: CASSLAGTWRDTEAFF. CDR3 nucleotide sequence: TGTGCCAGCAGCTTAGCTGGCACCTGGAGGGACACTGAAGCTTTCTTT.

V usage is TRBV2 and J usage is TRBJ1-2; D is ambiguous. V gave up 0 bases and J gave up 8 bases, with 10 bases separating them. CDR1 is SNHLY, CDR2 FYNNEI, per germline. The CDR3 length is 13 residues. In DNA form, the CDR3 reads TGTGCCAGCAGTGAAGCCTCGGGAATCGGCTACACCTTC. Translating gives CASSEASGIGYTF.

The CDR3 sequence: CATSDGSGYNQPQHF. The DNA of the CDR3 is TGTGCCACCAGTGATGGCTCAGGATACAATCAGCCCCAGCATTTT. This chain connects TRBV24-1 to TRBJ1-5, with D unresolved. CDR1 is KGHDR and CDR2 is SFDVKD in the germline V gene. The CDR3 sequence is 15 residues long. The germline V and J ends were trimmed by 3 bases and 3 bases, with 11 bases remaining between them.

In its sample, this clone was seen once. The chain links TRBV10-3 to TRBJ1-4; a weak D match, TRBD1 (6 bases). In germline, CDR1 is ENHRY, CDR2 SYGVKD. The V end lost 1 base, the J end lost 4 bases, and 10 bases lay between the germline ends. The CDR3 extends over 15 amino acids. For the CDR3, the DNA is TGTGCCATCAGTGAGTTCCGGACAGTTAATGAAAAACTGTTTTTT. Encoded protein: CAISEFRTVNEKLFF.

The rearrangement joins TRBV28 to TRBJ2-2; 9 bases line up with TRBD1. Per the germline V gene, CDR1 is MDHEN and CDR2 is SYDVKM. V gave up 7 bases and J gave up 4 bases; unmatched junction bases: 10. The CDR3 is 16 residues long. The CDR3 spells CASTRLGQGSTGELFF. In DNA form, the CDR3 reads TGTGCCAGCACCCGATTAGGACAGGGGAGCACCGGGGAGCTGTTTTTT. Using reference TRBV28 and TRBJ2-2 for the parts outside the CDR3, the full variable domain is DVKVTQSSRYLVKRTGEKVFLECVQDMDHENMFWYRQDPGLGLRLIYFSYDVKMKEKGDIPEGYSVSREKKERFSLILESASTNQTSMYLCASTRLGQGSTGELFFGEGSRLTVL.

In this sample, this clone turned up a few times. The chain combines TRBV18 with TRBJ2-1; the match to TRBD2 covers 10 bases. This CDR3 spans 15 amino acids. Germline CDR1 is KGHSH and CDR2 is LQKENI. V lost 6 bases to trimming and J lost 10 bases; unmatched junction nucleotides: 12. CDR3 in DNA: TGTGCCAGCTCCGCCACTAGCGGGGCGAGCTGGGAGCAGTTCTTC. Amino acid sequence: CASSATSGASWEQFF.

V usage is TRBV4-2 and J usage is TRBJ1-1; the match to TRBD1 covers 9 bases. Germline CDR1 and CDR2: LGHNA and YNFKEQ. After removal of 8 bases from V and 7 bases from J, the junction contained 11 bases not matched to a gene. This CDR3 spans 14 amino acids. The CDR3 region is CASFMTGGVSEAFF. The CDR3 coding sequence is TGTGCCAGCTTTATGACAGGGGGAGTTAGTGAAGCTTTCTTT.

V usage is TRBV11-3 and J usage is TRBJ1-4, with D tentatively TRBD1 (6 bases). Trimming removed 1 base from V and 6 bases from J, with 12 bases in between. The CDR3 is 15 residues long. From germline, CDR1 is SGHNT and CDR2 YENEEA. The CDR3 nucleotides read TGTGCCAGCAGCTTAGGATTACAGGGACATGAAAAACTGTTTTTT. This gives the protein CASSLGLQGHEKLFF.

The gene calls are TRBV5-8 and TRBJ1-2; 9 bases align to TRBD1. Germline values: CDR1 SGHTS, CDR2 YDEGEE. The CDR3 runs 14 residues. Trimming took 0 bases from V and 6 from J; bases not matched to a gene: 3. CDR3 amino acids: CASSLGQGVHGYTF. The CDR3 DNA follows: TGTGCCAGCAGCTTGGGACAGGGGGTACATGGCTACACCTTC.

V usage is TRBV4-2 and J usage is TRBJ2-1, with D tentatively TRBD2 (6 bases). Trimming took 5 bases from V and 6 from J, leaving 14 bases between them. Germline lookup yields CDR1 LGHNA and CDR2 YNFKEQ. The CDR3 is 14 amino acids. Here the CDR3 reads CASSMVAESNEQFF. DNA of the CDR3: TGTGCCAGCAGCATGGTAGCGGAGAGCAATGAGCAGTTCTTC.

The rearrangement uses TRBV6-1 and TRBJ2-1; 8 bases fit TRBD2. CDR1 is MNHNS, CDR2 SASEGT, per germline. V shed 2 bases, J shed 3 bases, and the junction held 3 bases outside the gene matches. This CDR3 has 15 residues. CDR3 region: CASSESSGSYNEQFF. The CDR3 DNA reads as TGTGCCAGCAGTGAAAGCAGCGGGAGCTACAATGAGCAGTTCTTC.